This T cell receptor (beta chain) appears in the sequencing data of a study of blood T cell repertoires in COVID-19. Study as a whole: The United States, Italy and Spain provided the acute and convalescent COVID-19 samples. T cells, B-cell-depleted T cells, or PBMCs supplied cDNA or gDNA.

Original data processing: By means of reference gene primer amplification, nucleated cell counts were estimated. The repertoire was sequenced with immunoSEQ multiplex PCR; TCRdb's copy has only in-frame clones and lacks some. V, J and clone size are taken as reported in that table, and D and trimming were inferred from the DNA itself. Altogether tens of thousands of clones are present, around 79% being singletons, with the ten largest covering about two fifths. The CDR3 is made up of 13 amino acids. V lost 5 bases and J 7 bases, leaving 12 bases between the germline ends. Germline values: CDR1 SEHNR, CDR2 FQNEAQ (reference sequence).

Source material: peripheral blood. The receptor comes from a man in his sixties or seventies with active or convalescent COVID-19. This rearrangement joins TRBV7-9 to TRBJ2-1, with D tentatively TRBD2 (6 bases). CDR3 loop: CASSRGLQNEQFF. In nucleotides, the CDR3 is TGTGCCAGCAGCCGGGGACTCCAAAATGAGCAGTTCTTC.